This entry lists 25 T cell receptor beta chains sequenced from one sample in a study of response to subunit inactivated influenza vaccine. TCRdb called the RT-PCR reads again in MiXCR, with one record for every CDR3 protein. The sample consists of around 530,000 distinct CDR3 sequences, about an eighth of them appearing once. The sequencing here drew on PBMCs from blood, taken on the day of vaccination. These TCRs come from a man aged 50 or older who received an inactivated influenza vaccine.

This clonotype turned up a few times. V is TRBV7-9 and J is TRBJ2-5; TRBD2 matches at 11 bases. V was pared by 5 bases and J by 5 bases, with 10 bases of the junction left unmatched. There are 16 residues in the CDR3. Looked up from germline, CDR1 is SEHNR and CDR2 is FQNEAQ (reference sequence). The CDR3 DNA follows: TGTGCCAGCAGCGCCCGAGGGACTAGCGGAGGGGAGACCCAGTACTTC. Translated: CASSARGTSGGETQYF.

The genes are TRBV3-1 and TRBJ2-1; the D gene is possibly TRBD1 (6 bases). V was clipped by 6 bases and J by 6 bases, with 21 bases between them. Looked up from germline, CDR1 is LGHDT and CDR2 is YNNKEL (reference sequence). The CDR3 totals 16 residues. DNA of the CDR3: TGTGCCAGCAGGCTACTTACAGGGATGGGACGCAATGAGCAGTTCTTC. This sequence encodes CASRLLTGMGRNEQFF.

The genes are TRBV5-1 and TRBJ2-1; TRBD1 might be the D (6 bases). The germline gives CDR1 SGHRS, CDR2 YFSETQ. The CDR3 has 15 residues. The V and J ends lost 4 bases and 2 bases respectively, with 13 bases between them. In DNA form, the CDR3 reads TGCGCCAGCAGCCTGATACAGGGTCCCTACAATGAGCAGTTCTTC. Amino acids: CASSLIQGPYNEQFF.

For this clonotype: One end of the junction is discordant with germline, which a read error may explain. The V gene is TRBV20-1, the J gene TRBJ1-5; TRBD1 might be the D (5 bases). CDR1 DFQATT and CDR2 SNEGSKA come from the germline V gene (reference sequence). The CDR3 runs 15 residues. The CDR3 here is CCARERRGRNQPQHF. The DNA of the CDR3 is TGCTGTGCTAGAGAAAGGAGGGGACGCAATCAGCCCCAGCATTTT.

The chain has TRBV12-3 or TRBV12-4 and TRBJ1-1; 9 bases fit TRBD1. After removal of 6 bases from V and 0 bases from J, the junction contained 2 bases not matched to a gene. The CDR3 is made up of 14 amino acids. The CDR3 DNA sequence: TGTGCCAGCAGCGGGACAGGGATGAACACTGAAGCTTTCTTT. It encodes CASSGTGMNTEAFF.

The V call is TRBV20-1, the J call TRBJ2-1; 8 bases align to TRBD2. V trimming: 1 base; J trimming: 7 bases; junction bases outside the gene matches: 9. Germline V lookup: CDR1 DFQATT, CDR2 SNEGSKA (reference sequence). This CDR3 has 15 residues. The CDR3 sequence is CSARVPGTRANEQFF. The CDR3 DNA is TGCAGTGCTAGAGTCCCCGGGACTAGAGCGAATGAGCAGTTCTTC.

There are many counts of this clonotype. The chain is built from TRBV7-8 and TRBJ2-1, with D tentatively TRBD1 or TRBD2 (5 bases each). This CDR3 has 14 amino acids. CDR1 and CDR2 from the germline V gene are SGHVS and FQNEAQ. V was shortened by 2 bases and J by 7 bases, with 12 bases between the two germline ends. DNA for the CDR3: TGTGCCAGCAGCTTATTTCGGGGCTCGAATGAGCAGTTCTTC. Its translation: CASSLFRGSNEQFF.

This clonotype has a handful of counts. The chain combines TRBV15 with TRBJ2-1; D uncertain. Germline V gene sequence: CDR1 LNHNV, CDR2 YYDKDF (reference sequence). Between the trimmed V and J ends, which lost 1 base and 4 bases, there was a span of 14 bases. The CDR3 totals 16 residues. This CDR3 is CATSRGVSPPYNEQFF. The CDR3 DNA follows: TGTGCCACCAGCAGAGGAGTCAGCCCACCATACAATGAGCAGTTCTTC.

For the CDR3, the DNA is TGTGCCAGCAGTTCGGGTGGACTAGCGGTCACAGATACGCAGTATTTT. Protein sequence: CASSSGGLAVTDTQYF. The chain is built from TRBV12-3 or TRBV12-4 and TRBJ2-3, with 10 positions matching TRBD2. This CDR3 region has 16 residues. J lost 2 bases, V lost 4 bases, and 6 bases had no gene match.

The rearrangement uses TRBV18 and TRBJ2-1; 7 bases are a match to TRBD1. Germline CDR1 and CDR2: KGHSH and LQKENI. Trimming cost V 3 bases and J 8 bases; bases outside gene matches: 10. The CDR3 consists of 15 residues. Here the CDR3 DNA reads TGTGCCAGCTCACCCACAGGGGTCGTTGGGGATGAGCAGTTCTTC. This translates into CASSPTGVVGDEQFF.

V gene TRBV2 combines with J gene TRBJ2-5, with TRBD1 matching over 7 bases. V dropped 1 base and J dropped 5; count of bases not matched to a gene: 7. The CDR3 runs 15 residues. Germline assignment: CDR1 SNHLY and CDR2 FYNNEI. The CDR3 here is CASSEGRTGWETQYF. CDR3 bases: TGTGCCAGCAGTGAAGGCAGGACAGGTTGGGAGACCCAGTACTTC.

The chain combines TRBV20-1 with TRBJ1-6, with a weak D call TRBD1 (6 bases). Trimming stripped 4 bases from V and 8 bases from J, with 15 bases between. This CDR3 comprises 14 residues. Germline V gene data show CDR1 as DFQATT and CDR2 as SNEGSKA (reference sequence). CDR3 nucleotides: TGCAGTGCTATTCCAGGACAGCGGGATTCACCCCTCCACTTT. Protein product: CSAIPGQRDSPLHF.

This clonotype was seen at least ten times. The CDR3 DNA reads as TGCGCCAGCAGCTTGGGACCAGAGAACTATGGCTACACCTTC. It codes for CASSLGPENYGYTF. The chain couples TRBV5-1 to TRBJ1-2; D is undetermined. CDR1 is SGHRS, CDR2 YFSETQ, per germline. The CDR3 covers 14 residues. Trimming removed 0 bases at V and 2 bases at J, with 8 bases between.

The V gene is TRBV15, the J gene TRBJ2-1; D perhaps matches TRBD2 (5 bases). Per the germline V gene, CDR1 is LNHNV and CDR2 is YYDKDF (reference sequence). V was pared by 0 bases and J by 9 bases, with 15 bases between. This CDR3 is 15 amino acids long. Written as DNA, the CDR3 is TGTGCCACCAGCAGAGATCAAAGACCCGAGGGTGAGCAGTTCTTC. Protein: CATSRDQRPEGEQFF. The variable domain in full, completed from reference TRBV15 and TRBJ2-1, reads DAMVIQNPRYQVTQFGKPVTLSCSQTLNHNVMYWYQQKSSQAPKLLFHYYDKDFNNEADTPDNFQSRRPNTSFCFLDIRSPGLGDTAMYLCATSRDQRPEGEQFFGPGTRLTVL.

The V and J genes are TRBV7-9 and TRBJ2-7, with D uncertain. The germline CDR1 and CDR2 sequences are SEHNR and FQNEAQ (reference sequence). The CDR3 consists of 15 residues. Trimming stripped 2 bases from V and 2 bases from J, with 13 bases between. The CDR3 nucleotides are TGTGCCAGCAGCTTATTTATTAGGGCCCCCTACGAGCAGTACTTC. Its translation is CASSLFIRAPYEQYF.

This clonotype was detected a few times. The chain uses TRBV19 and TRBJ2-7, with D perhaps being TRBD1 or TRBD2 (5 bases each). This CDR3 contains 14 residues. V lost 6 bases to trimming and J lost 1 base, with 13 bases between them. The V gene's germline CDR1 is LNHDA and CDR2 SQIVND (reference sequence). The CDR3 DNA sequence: TGTGCCAGTAGCATGAGGGGAAGATCCTACGAGCAGTACTTC. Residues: CASSMRGRSYEQYF.

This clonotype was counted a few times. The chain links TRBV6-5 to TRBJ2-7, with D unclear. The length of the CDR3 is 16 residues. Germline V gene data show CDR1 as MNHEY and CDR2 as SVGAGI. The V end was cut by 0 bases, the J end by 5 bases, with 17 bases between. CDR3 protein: CASSYSISQNLHEQYF. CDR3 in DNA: TGTGCCAGCAGTTACTCGATAAGCCAAAACCTACACGAGCAGTACTTC.

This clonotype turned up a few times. The CDR3 spells CASNPGPQVTDTQYF. The CDR3 bases are TGTGCCAGCAACCCCGGGCCTCAAGTTACAGATACGCAGTATTTT. V usage is TRBV11-2 and J usage is TRBJ2-3; D unclear. This CDR3 has 15 amino acids. V lost 7 bases and J lost 3, with 17 bases in between. CDR1 is SGHAT and CDR2 is FQNNGV in the germline V gene.

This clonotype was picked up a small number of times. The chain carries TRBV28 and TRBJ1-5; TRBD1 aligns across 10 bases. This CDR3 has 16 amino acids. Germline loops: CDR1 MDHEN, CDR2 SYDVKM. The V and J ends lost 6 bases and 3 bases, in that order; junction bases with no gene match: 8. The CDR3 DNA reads TGTGCCAGCAGACTGAGGACAGGGGGTAACAATCAGCCCCAGCATTTT. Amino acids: CASRLRTGGNNQPQHF.

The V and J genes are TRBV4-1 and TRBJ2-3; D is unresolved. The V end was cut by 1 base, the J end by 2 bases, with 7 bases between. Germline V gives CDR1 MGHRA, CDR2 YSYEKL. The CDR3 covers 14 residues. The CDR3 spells CASSQVLATDTQYF. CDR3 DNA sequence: TGCGCCAGCAGCCAAGTATTAGCCACAGATACGCAGTATTTT.

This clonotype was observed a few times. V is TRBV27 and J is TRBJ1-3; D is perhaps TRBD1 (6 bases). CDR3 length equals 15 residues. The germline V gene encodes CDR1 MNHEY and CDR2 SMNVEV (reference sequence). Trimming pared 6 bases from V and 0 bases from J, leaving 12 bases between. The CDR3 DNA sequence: TGTGCCAGCAGCCCCGACAGGATCTCTGGAAACACCATATATTTT. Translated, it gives CASSPDRISGNTIYF.

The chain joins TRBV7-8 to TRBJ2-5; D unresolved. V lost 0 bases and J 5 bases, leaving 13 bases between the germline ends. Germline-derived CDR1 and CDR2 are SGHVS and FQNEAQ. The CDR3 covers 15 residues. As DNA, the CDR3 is TGTGCCAGCAGCTTAGCGTATTCGAGCACTGAGACCCAGTACTTC. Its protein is CASSLAYSSTETQYF.

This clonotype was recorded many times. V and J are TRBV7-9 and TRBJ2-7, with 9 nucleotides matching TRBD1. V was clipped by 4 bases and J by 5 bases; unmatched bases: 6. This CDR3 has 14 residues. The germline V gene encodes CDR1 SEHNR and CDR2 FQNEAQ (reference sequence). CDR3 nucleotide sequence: TGTGCCAGCAGCTCCGGGACAGGGTTCAACGAGCAGTACTTC. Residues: CASSSGTGFNEQYF. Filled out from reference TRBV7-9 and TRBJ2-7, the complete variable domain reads DTGVSQNPRHKITKRGQNVTFRCDPISEHNRLYWYRQTLGQGPEFLTYFQNEAQLEKSRLLSDRFSAERPKGSFSTLEIQRTEQGDSAMYLCASSSGTGFNEQYFGPGTRLTVT.

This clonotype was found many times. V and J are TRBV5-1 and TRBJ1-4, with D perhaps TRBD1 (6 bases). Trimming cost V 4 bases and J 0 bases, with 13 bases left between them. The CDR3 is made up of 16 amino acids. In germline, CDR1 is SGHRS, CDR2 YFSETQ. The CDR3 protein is CASSPRRQATNEKLFF. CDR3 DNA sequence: TGCGCCAGCAGCCCTCGTCGACAGGCAACTAATGAAAAACTGTTTTTT.

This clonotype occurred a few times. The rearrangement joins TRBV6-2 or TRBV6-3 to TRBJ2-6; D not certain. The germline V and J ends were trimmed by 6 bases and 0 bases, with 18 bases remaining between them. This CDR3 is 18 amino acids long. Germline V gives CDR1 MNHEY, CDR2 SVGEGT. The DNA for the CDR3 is TGTGCCAGCAGCCCAATCTCAGGCTATTCCTCTGGGGCCAACGTCCTGACTTTC. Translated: CASSPISGYSSGANVLTF.